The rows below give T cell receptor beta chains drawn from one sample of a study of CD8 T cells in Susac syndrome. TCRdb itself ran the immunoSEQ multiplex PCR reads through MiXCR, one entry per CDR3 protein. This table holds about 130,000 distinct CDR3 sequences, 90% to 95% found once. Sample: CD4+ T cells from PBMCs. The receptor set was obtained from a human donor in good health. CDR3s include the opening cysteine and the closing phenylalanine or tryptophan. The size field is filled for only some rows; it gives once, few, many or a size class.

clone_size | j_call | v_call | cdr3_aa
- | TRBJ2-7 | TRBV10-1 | CASSEPGQGFHEQYF
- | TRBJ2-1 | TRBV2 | CASRGDRGTQQFF
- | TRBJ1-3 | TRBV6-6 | CASSYRGDPGNTIYF
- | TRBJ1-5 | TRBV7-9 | CASSLRDTNQPQHF
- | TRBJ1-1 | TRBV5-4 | CASSFKGTEAFF
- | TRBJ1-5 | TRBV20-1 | CSAGQASNQPQHF
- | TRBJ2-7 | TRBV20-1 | CSVTSANSLGYEQYF
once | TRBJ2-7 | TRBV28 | CASSLLGVTGVHEQYF
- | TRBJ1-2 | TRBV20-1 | CSAVGDSYGYTF
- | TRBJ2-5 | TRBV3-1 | CASSVTSLGETQYF
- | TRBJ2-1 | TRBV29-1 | CSATGSSANEQFF
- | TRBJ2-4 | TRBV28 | CASSTQGLAKNIQYF
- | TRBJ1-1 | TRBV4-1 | CASSLSGQGTNTEAFF
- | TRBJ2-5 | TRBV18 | CASSLQGRGQETQYF
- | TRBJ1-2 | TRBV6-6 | CASTGTRNYGYTF
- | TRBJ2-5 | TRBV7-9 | CANSRDRKETQYF
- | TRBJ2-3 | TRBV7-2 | CASSSPWGVEDTQYF
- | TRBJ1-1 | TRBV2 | CASSADRRTEAFF
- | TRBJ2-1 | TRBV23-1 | CASSQSGLPGNEQFF
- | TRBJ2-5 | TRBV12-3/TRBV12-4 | CASTPSGGETQYF
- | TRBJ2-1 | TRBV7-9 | CASSLGRGRDEQFF
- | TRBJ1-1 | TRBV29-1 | CSVETGWNTEAFF
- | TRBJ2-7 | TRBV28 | CATAGPYEQYF
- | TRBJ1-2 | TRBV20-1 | CSAIHRPGTANYGYTF
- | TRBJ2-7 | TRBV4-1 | CASSQENGQGAYEQYF
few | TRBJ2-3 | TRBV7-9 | CASSLGVDTQYF
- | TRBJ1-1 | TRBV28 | CASSFMGGWNTEAFF
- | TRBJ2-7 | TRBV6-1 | CASSEVGQGAEQYF
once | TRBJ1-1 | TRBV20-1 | CSARDLGGRWTEAFF
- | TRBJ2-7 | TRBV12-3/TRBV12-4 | CASSLREGGYEQYF
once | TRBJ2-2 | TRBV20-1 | CSARSSGLFNTGELFF
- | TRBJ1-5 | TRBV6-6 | CASSHRQGNQPQHF
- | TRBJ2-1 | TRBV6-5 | CASSAGRARNEQFF
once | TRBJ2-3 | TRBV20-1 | CSARGANTDTQYF
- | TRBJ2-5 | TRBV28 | CASSLPQGGPGETQYF
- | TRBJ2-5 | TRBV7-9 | CASSLFTGGETQYF
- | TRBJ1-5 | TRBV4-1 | CASSQEGERYQPQHF
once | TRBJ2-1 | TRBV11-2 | CASSGRTSGGPSSYNEQFF
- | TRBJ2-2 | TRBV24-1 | CATSAQGALNTGELFF
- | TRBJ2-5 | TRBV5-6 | CASSPLSGQGQETQYF
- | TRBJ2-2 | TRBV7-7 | CASSTIGGNTGELFF
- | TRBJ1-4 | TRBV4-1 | CASSREGPGLSNEKLFF
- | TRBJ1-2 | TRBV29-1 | CSVDSLGEGYTF
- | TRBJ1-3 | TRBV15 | CATSGPNSGNTIYF
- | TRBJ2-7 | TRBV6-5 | CASRQGGVYEQYF
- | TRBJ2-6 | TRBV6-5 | CASSLKEGPGANVLTF
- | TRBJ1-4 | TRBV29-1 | CSTKGSGSEKLFF
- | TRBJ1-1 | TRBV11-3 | CASSPQAGSGRGNTEAFF
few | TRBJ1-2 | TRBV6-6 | CASSSTGYGYTF
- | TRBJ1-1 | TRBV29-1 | CSVVRTKNTEAFF
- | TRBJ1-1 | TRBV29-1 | CSVHSGGNTEAFF
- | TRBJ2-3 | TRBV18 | CASSQSSGSLDTQYF
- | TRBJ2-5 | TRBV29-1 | CSVSRDRGPKETQYF
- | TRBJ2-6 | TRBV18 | CASSPLLTGANVLTF
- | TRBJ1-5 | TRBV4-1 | CASSRLGTTNQPQHF